The following is a T cell receptor (beta chain) sequence with its context. In the authors' methods: Counts of nucleated cells, estimated from reference gene primer amplification, were obtained. Assay: immunoSEQ multiplex PCR; the TCRdb copy retains only in-frame clones and omits some. That table supplies the V and J calls and clone size; D and trimming were determined from the DNA. The table includes 30,000 to 45,000 clones, 75% to 90% detected once. The source of the sample is a study of blood T cell repertoires in COVID-19. Study information: The samples span acute and convalescent COVID-19 from the United States, Italy and Spain. From T cells, B-cell-depleted T cells, or PBMCs came the material, which was cDNA or gDNA.

With 10 bases removed from V and 4 bases from J, the gap between germline ends came to 11 bases. The CDR3 spans 12 residues. The chain combines TRBV12-3 or TRBV12-4 with TRBJ1-3; maybe TRBD1 (6 bases). Sequenced sample: peripheral blood. The source of this sequence is a human donor in a cohort sampled during active COVID-19. This CDR3 reads CANTGSGNTIYF. The CDR3 region has the DNA TGTGCCAATACAGGGTCGGGAAACACCATATATTTT.